Described below is a single T cell receptor beta chain sequence and its context. This entry comes from a study of blood T cell repertoires in COVID-19. Study summary: COVID-19 samples from acute and convalescent phases originated in the United States, Italy and Spain.

Germline V gene data show CDR1 as SGHRS and CDR2 as YFSETQ. Deletions cut 1 base from V and 6 bases from J, with 13 bases between. The CDR3 loop spans 14 amino acids. Using immunoSEQ multiplex PCR, the repertoire was profiled, and TCRdb retains in-frame clones only, with some absent. The sample includes 100,000 to 150,000 clones, about 87% of them seen just once. What was sequenced was peripheral blood. This receptor was obtained from a man in his fifties or sixties with acute or convalescent COVID-19. V is TRBV5-1 and J is TRBJ1-2, with D possibly TRBD1 on 5 matching bases. CDR3 in DNA: TGCGCCAGCAGCTTGTTCCAGGGAGGTGATGGCTACACCTTC. This translates into CASSLFQGGDGYTF.